The clone carrying this T cell receptor beta chain was detected once. Its antigen remains unidentified. V was clipped by 1 base and J by 2 bases; unmatched bases: 11. The CDR3 is 18 amino acids. Germline V gene sequence: CDR1 LGHDT, CDR2 YNNKEL (reference sequence). The data were obtained in a study of T cell responses to AZD1222 COVID-19 vaccine. Study-wide results and limits: Just five to seven AZD1222 recipients tested seropositive at baseline. Samples come after the peak T cell response, not at day 14.

Clones were read by immunoSEQ multiplex PCR, and TCRdb kept only the in-frame ones, dropping some. The table includes about 81,000 clones, 85% to 95% detected once. The sequencing used peripheral blood, collected 28 days after the second AZD1222 dose. The chain joins TRBV3-1 (or the pseudogene TRBV3-2) to TRBJ2-7; 10 nucleotides match TRBD2. The receptor was isolated from an adult who received the AZD1222 COVID-19 vaccine. CDR3 sequence reads: CASSQGGFRAGGPYEQYF. CDR3 DNA: TGTGCCAGCAGCCAAGGGGGGTTTAGAGCGGGAGGGCCCTACGAGCAGTACTTC.